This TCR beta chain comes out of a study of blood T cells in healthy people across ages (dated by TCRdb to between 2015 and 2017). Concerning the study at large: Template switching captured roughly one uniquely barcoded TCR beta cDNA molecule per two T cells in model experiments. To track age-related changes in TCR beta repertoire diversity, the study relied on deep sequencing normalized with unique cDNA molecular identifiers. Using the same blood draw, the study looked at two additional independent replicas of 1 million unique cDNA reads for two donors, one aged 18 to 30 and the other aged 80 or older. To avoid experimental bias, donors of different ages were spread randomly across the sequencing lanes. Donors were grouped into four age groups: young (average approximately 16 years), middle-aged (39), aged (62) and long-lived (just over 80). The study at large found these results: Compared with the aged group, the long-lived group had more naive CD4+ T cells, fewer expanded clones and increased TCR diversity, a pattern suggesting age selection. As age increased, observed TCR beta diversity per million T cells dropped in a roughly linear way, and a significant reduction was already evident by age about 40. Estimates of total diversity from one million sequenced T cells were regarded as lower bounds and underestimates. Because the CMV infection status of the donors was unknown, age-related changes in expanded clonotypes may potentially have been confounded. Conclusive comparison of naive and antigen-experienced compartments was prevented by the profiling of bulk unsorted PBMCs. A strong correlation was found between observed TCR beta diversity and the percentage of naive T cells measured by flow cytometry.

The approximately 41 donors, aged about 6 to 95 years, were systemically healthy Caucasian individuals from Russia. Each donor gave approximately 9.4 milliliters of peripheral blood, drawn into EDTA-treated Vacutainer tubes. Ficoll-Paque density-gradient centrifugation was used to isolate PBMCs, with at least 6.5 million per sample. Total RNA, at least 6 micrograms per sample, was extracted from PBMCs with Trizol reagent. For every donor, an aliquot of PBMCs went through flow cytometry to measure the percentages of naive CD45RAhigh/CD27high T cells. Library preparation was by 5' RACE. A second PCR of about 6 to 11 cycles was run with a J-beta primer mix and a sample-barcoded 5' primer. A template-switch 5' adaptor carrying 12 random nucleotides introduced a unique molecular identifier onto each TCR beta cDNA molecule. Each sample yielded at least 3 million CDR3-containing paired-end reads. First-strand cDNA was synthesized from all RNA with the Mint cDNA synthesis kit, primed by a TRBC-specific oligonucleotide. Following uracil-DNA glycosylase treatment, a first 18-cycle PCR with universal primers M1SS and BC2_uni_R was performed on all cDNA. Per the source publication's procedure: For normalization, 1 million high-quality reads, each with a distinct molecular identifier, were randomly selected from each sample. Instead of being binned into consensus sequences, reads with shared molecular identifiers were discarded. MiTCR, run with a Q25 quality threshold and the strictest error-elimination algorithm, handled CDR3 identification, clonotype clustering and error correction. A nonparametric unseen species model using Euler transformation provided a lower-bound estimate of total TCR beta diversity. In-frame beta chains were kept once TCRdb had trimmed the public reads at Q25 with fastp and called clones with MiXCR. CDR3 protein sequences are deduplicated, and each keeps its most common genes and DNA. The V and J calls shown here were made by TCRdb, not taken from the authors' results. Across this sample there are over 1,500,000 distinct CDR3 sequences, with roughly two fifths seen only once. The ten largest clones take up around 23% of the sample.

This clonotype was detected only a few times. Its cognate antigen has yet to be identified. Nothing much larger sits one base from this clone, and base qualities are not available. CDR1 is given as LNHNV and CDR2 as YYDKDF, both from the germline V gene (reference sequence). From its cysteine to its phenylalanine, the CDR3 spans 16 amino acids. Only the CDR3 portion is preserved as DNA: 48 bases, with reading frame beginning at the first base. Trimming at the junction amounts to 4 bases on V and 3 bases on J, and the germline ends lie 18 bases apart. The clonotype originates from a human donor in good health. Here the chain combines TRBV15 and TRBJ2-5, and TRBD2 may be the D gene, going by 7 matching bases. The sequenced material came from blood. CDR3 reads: CATSIDAGAHEETQYF. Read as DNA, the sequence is TGTGCCACCAGCATTGATGCGGGGGCTCACGAAGAGACCCAGTACTTC.